The 17 T cell receptor beta chains presented below share a single source sample, sequenced in a study of tumor and adjacent non-tumor tissue in lung cancer. RNA was extracted from bulk tissue without any cell sorting. TCRbeta libraries were built with three rounds of nested PCR, modified from ARM-PCR. TCRdb re-called the multiplex PCR reads with MiXCR, one entry per CDR3 protein. In the table there are more than 85,000 distinct CDR3 sequences, nearly 85% of which are singletons. The sample taken for sequencing was lung tumor tissue. Receptors originate from an older man with non-small cell lung cancer.

Details on this clonotype: This likely comes from a read error, as the CDR3 has no conserved phenylalanine or tryptophan at its end. The limits of the CDR3 on the DNA are not certain, so only TCRdb's listed CDR3 is given. V and J are TRBV6-5 and TRBJ2-7. Both ends counted, the CDR3 spans 13 residues. CDR1 is MNHEY and CDR2 is SVGAGI in the germline V gene. CDR3 sequence reads: CASSYTDSYEQNL.

About this clonotype: Since no conserved phenylalanine or tryptophan closes the CDR3, a read error is the likely cause. The rearrangement links TRBV29-1 to TRBJ2-1; possible D gene TRBD2, 5 bases. This CDR3 has 15 residues. Germline lookup yields CDR1 SQVTM and CDR2 ANQGSEA. The V end lost 4 bases, the J end lost 8 bases, and 21 bases lay between the germline ends. The CDR3 DNA sequence: TGCAGCGTTGCCAGCGGAGTTTACCAGACCCATGAGCAGTTCCTC. This encodes CSVASGVYQTHEQFL.

Notes on this clonotype: One end of the junction fails to match germline, which may point to a read error. The chain recombines TRBV6-6 with TRBJ2-7; 9 bases are shared with TRBD2. There are 16 residues in the CDR3. The germline V gene encodes CDR1 MNHNY and CDR2 SVGAGI (reference sequence). The DNA of the CDR3 is TGTGCCAGCAGTTACTCTACTAGCGGGTACTCCTTCGAGCAGTACTTC. The encoded protein is CASSYSTSGYSFEQYF.

There are many counts of this clonotype. V is TRBV4-1 and J is TRBJ2-1, with D perhaps matching TRBD1 (6 bases). CDR1 and CDR2 from the germline V gene are MGHRA and YSYEKL. The length of the CDR3 is 15 residues. The V and J ends lost 1 base and 6 bases respectively, with 13 bases between them. Written as DNA, the CDR3 is TGCGCCAGCAGCCAAGGTCTGCAGGGGCCCAATGAGCAGTTCTTC. Encoded protein: CASSQGLQGPNEQFF.

This clonotype was recorded a few times. Sequence at one end of the junction differs from germline and may be a read error. This rearrangement joins TRBV4-3 to TRBJ2-1, with 8 nucleotides matching TRBD2. This CDR3 is 17 amino acids long. Germline CDR1 and CDR2: LGHNA and YSLEER. The CDR3 bases are TGCGCCAGCAGCCAAAATCCAGCGGGAGCTGAATACAATGAGCAGCTCTTC. It is translated as CASSQNPAGAEYNEQLF.

In regard to this clonotype: A read error may account for a junction end that differs from germline. The rearrangement links TRBV6-5 to TRBJ1-2; maybe TRBD1 (6 bases). Germline V gene data show CDR1 as MNHEY and CDR2 as SVGAGI. The length of the CDR3 is 13 residues. CDR3 coding DNA: TGTGCCAGCATTTACGTACAGGGTGATGGCTACACCTTC. It yields the protein CASIYVQGDGYTF.

Concerning this clonotype itself: Germline is not matched at one junction end, which may reflect a read error. The genes are TRBV11-3 and TRBJ2-1; D possibly corresponds to TRBD2 (7 bases). Germline-derived CDR1 and CDR2 are SGHNT and YENEEA. The CDR3 is 16 residues long. CDR3 sequence (DNA): TGTGCTAGCAGCTTAGATCCCACGGGGGGCAGAGGTGACCAGTTCTTC. Amino acids: CASSLDPTGGRGDQFF.

As concerns this clonotype: An end of the junction does not agree with germline; a read error may underlie this. The J gene is TRBJ1-1, the V gene TRBV6-5, with 9 nucleotides matching TRBD1. The germline CDR1 and CDR2 sequences are MNHEY and SVGAGI. There are 15 residues in the CDR3. CDR3 protein: CVSSGSGTGKIGAFF. The CDR3 DNA is TGTGTCAGCAGTGGATCCGGGACAGGGAAAATTGGAGCTTTCTTT.

Of note for this clonotype: As the CDR3 is not closed by the conserved phenylalanine or tryptophan, this likely results from a read error. The gene calls are TRBV12-3 or TRBV12-4 and TRBJ1-2; D is possibly TRBD1 (5 bases). The ends were cut back, 3 bases at V and 0 bases at J, with 14 bases in the middle. This CDR3 has 16 residues. The CDR3 spells CASSFRDWETNYGYTL. The CDR3 DNA reads TGTGCCAGCAGTTTCAGGGACTGGGAGACTAACTATGGCTACACCTTA.

Comment on this clonotype: A read error is possible here, since a much larger clone lies one base away. The chain joins TRBV5-1 to TRBJ1-1; D is ambiguous. The CDR3 is made up of 14 amino acids. Germline CDR1 reads SGHRS; CDR2 reads YFSETQ. In nucleotides, the CDR3 is TGCACCAGCAGCTTGAGCAGGACGAACACTGAAGCTTTCTTT. Protein sequence: CTSSLSRTNTEAFF.

The chain couples TRBV4-3 to TRBJ1-4; D is unclear. The CDR3 extends over 14 amino acids. Germline CDR1 reads LGHNA; CDR2 reads YSLEER. Trimming took 2 bases from V and 8 from J, leaving 12 bases between them. The CDR3 DNA sequence: TGCGCCAGCAGCCAAAGGGCGGGCCAGGAAAAACTGTTTTTT. This gives the protein CASSQRAGQEKLFF.

As for this clonotype: A read error may produce the germline difference seen at one junction end. This rearrangement joins TRBV7-8 to TRBJ2-3, with 12 positions matching TRBD2. The CDR3 is made up of 20 amino acids. CDR1 SGHVS and CDR2 FQNEAQ come from the germline V gene. CDR3 coding DNA: TGTGCCAGTAGCCCAATACCCCCGAGACTAGCGGGGGCGGACACAGATACGCAGTACTTT. Encoded protein: CASSPIPPRLAGADTDTQYF.

Concerning this clonotype: A much larger clone is a single base away; this may be a read error. This chain connects TRBV21-1 to TRBJ2-7. TRBV21-1 represents a pseudogene. The CDR3 is 11 amino acids. For the CDR3, the DNA is TGTGCCAGCAACAATAAAGGCGAGCAGTACTTC. Protein: CASNNKGEQYF.

About this clonotype: At one boundary the junction diverges from the germline segment, which might be a read error. The J gene is TRBJ2-7, the V gene TRBV4-3; 14 nucleotides match TRBD2. In germline, CDR1 is LGHNA, CDR2 YSLEER. This CDR3 comprises 21 residues. CDR3 loop: CTSGQARNSKGLAGGSYERYF. CDR3 sequence (DNA): TGCACCAGCGGCCAAGCCCGTAACTCAAAAGGACTAGCGGGAGGCTCCTACGAGCGATACTTC.

Worth noting for this clonotype: The junction departs from germline at one end; a sequencing error may be responsible. This chain connects TRBV11-2 to TRBJ2-1; D may be TRBD1 (5 bases). CDR1 and CDR2 (germline): SGHAT, FQNNGV. This CDR3 contains 17 residues. The CDR3 DNA follows: TGTGCCAGCGTTTGGGGCTTCAGCTCCGCCTCCTACAATGAACAGTTCTTC. It translates to CASVWGFSSASYNEQFF.

This clonotype was observed many times. The chain joins TRBV5-6 to TRBJ1-1; the match to TRBD1 covers 10 bases. Germline V gene data show CDR1 as SGHDT and CDR2 as YYEEEE. The CDR3 is 13 residues long. Unmatched junction bases numbered 1, after V lost 4 bases and J lost 4 bases. CDR3 residues: CASSDRGLTEAFF. CDR3 DNA sequence: TGTGCCAGCAGCGACAGGGGGCTCACTGAAGCTTTCTTT.

A remark on this clonotype: It is likely a read error, because the conserved phenylalanine at the end of the CDR3 is missing. CDR3 nucleotide sequence: TGTGCCAGCAGCTTAGTCGTGAGGGACCGAGACACCCAGTACTTA. This translates into CASSLVVRDRDTQYL. This chain links TRBV7-9 with TRBJ2-5; D possibly matches TRBD1 or TRBD2 (5 bases each). The germline V and J ends were trimmed by 1 base and 8 bases, with 17 bases remaining between them. The CDR3 runs 15 residues. The germline V gene encodes CDR1 SEHNR and CDR2 FQNEAQ (reference sequence).